This entry lists 5 T cell receptor beta chains sequenced from one sample in a study of blood T cell repertoires in COVID-19. Measured with immunoSEQ multiplex PCR; TCRdb has only the in-frame clones, and not every one. In the table there are a few hundred thousand clones, about 88% of which are singletons. The source material was PBMCs or T cells enriched from blood (not recorded which). The origin of the receptors is a woman under 40 who had recovered from COVID-19.

The chain employs TRBV4-2 and TRBJ2-5, with unresolved D. This CDR3 contains 13 residues. CDR1 and CDR2 (germline): LGHNA, YNFKEQ. V was pared by 0 bases and J by 7 bases, with 9 bases between. CDR3 residues: CASSQERTGTQYF. CDR3 DNA: TGTGCCAGCAGCCAAGAAAGAACGGGGACCCAGTACTTC.

V and J are TRBV3-1 (or the pseudogene TRBV3-2) and TRBJ2-7; D gene ambiguous. This CDR3 comprises 18 residues. Per the germline V gene, CDR1 is LGHDT and CDR2 is YNNKEL (reference sequence). V lost 1 base to trimming and J lost 0 bases, with 19 bases between them. CDR3 in DNA: TGTGCCAGCAGCCAAGTTGCAGATCACAGTTCCTACTCCTACGAGCAGTACTTC. Amino acid sequence: CASSQVADHSSYSYEQYF.

The V call is TRBV19, the J call TRBJ2-4; D uncertain. V was trimmed by 3 bases and J by 4 bases, leaving 13 bases between them. This CDR3 has 15 residues. Per germline, CDR1 LNHDA and CDR2 SQIVND (reference sequence). The CDR3 DNA follows: TGTGCCAGTAGTATCTCCTGGCATGATAAAAACATTCAGTACTTC. Translation: CASSISWHDKNIQYF.

CDR3 nucleotide sequence: TGCGCCAGCAGTGACTTGAACACTGAAGCTTTCTTT. Translated, it gives CASSDLNTEAFF. The rearrangement links TRBV10-2 to TRBJ1-1; D remains ambiguous. V lost 3 bases and J 0 bases, leaving 2 bases between the germline ends. Germline V gene sequence: CDR1 WSHSY, CDR2 SAAADI. The CDR3 runs 12 residues.

The chain joins TRBV11-2 to TRBJ1-2, with a tentative D call TRBD1 (6 bases). Per germline, CDR1 SGHAT and CDR2 FQNNGV. The CDR3 covers 15 residues. V shed 5 bases and J shed 5 bases, with 18 bases lying between them. The chain's CDR3 is CASSPRTASRYGYTF. CDR3 bases: TGTGCCAGCAGCCCAAGGACAGCCAGTCGTTATGGCTACACCTTC.